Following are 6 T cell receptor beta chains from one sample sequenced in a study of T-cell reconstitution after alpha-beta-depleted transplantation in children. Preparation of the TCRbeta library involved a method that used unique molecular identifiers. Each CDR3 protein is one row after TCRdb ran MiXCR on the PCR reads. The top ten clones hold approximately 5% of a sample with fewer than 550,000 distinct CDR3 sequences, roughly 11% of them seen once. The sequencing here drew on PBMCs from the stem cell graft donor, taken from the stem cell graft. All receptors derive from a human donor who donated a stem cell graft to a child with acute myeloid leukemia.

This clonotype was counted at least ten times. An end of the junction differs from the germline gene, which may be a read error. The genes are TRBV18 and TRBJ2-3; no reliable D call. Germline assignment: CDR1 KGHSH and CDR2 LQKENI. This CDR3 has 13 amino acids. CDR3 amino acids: CASSPPVTDTQYF. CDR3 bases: TGCGCCAGCAGCCCCCCAGTCACAGATACGCAGTATTTT.

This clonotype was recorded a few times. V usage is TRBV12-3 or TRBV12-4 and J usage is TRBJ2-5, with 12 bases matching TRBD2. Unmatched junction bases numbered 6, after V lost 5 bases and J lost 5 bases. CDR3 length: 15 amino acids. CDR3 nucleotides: TGTGCCAGCAGTAGACTAGCGGGAGTTCGGGAGACCCAGTACTTC. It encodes CASSRLAGVRETQYF.

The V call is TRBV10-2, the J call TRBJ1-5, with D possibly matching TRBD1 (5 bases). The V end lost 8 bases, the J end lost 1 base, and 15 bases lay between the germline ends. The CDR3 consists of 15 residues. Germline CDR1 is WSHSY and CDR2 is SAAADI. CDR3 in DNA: TGCGCCAGCTCCCCAGGGCTCCTCAGCAATCAGCCCCAGCATTTT. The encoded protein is CASSPGLLSNQPQHF.

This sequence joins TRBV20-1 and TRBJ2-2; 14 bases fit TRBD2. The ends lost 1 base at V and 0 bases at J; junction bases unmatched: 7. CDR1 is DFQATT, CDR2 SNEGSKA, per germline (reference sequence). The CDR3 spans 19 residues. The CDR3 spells CSARGFGLAGGSNTGELFF. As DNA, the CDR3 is TGCAGTGCTAGAGGTTTCGGACTAGCGGGGGGTTCGAACACCGGGGAGCTGTTTTTT.

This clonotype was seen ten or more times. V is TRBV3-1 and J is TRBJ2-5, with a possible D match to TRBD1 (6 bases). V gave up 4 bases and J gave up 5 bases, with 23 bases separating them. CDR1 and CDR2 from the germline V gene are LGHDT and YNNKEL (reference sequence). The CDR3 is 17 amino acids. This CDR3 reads CASSPPRSQGPGETQYF. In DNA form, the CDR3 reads TGTGCCAGCAGCCCTCCGCGGTCACAGGGACCAGGGGAGACCCAGTACTTC.

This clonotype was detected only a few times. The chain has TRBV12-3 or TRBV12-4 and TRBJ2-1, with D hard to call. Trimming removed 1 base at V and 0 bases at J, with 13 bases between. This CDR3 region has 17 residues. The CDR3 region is CASSLGTRTRSYNEQFF. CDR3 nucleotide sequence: TGTGCCAGCAGTTTAGGAACGCGGACCCGCTCCTACAATGAGCAGTTCTTC.